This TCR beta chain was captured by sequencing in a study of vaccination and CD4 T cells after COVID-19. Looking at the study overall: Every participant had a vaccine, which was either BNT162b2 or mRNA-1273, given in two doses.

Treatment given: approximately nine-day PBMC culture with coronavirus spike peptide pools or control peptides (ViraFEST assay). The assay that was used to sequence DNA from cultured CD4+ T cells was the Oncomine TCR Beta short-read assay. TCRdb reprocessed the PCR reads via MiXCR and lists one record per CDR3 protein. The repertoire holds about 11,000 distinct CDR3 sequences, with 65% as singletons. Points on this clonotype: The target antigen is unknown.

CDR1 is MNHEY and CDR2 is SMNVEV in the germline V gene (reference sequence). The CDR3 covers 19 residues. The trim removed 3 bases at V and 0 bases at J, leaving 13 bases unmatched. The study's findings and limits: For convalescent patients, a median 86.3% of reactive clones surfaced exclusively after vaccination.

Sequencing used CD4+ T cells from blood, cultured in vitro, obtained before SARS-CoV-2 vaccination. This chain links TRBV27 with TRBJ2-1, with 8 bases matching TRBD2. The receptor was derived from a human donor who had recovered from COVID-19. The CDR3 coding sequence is TGTGCCAGCAGTTTCCTGGCTAGCGGGCCACTTTCCTCCTACAATGAGCAGTTCTTC. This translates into CASSFLASGPLSSYNEQFF.